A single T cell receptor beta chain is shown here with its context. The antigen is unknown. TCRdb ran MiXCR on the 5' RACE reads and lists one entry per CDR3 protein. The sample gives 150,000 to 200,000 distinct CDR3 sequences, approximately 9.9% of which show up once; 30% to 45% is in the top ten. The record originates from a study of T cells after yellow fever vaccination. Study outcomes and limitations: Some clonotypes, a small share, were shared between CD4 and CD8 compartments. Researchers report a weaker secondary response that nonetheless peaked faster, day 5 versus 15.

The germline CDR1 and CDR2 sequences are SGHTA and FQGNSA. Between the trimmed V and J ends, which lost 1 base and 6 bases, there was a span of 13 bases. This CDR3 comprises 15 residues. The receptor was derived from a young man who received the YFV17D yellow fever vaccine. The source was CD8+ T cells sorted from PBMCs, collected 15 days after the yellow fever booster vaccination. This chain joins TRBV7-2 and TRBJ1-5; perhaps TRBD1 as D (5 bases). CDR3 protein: CASSLEVGHGQPQHF. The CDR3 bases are TGTGCCAGCAGCTTAGAGGTGGGGCACGGTCAGCCCCAGCATTTT.